These 23 T cell receptor beta chains were all obtained from the same sample, sequenced in a study of radiation and T cells in renal cell carcinoma. Sequencing used immunoSEQ multiplex PCR; TCRdb keeps in-frame clones, though not all of them. The sample holds about 86,000 clones; about 82% are singletons and the top ten take 9.4%. Time point denoted: blood 4 weeks post-SBRT, at nephrectomy. Treatment of the sample: 15 Gy SBRT to primary tumor, nephrectomy 4 weeks later. The sample here was blood, taken from a patient whose treatment included radiotherapy and nephrectomy. The receptors derive from a man in his forties or fifties with renal cell carcinoma.

This chain connects TRBV18 to TRBJ1-5; the D is unclear. Looked up from germline, CDR1 is KGHSH and CDR2 is LQKENI. Trimming took 2 bases from V and 8 from J, leaving 13 bases between them. The CDR3 runs to 14 residues. CDR3 coding DNA: TGTGCCAGCTCACCAGTTCCGGGCTCTGAGCCCCAGCATTTT. Its protein product is CASSPVPGSEPQHF.

The V call is TRBV4-2, the J call TRBJ1-4; 7 nucleotides match TRBD1. The CDR3 is 16 residues long. Germline V gene sequence: CDR1 LGHNA, CDR2 YNFKEQ. V lost 1 base and J lost 8; bases outside the gene matches: 10. CDR3 amino acids: CASSQVFNRGKEKLFF. The DNA for the CDR3 is TGTGCCAGCAGCCAAGTTTTCAACAGGGGTAAGGAAAAACTGTTTTTT.

The V call is TRBV4-1, the J call TRBJ2-7; possibly TRBD2 for D (7 bases). Germline V gives CDR1 MGHRA, CDR2 YSYEKL. V dropped 5 bases and J dropped 9 bases, with 23 bases sitting between them. The length of the CDR3 is 15 residues. This CDR3 reads CASSENIRGGFGQYF. Written as DNA, the CDR3 is TGCGCCAGCAGCGAAAATATAAGGGGGGGCTTTGGGCAGTACTTC.

The chain has TRBV23-1 and TRBJ2-7; tentative D call: TRBD1 (7 bases). TRBV23-1 is placed among ORFs of uncertain function. The CDR3 is 13 residues long. V lost 3 bases and J lost 5, with 11 bases in between. This CDR3 is CASSHTGEDEQYF. CDR3 sequence (DNA): TGCGCCAGCAGTCATACAGGGGAGGACGAGCAGTACTTC.

This clone appeared a single time. This CDR3 reads CSVTQGGNQPQHF. CDR3 sequence (DNA): TGCAGCGTTACACAGGGTGGCAATCAGCCCCAGCATTTT. The rearrangement uses TRBV29-1 and TRBJ1-5; D might be TRBD1 (6 bases). The CDR3 loop spans 13 amino acids. Germline CDR1 is SQVTM and CDR2 is ANQGSEA. Trimming left V 5 bases short and J 2 bases short, with 10 bases between.

The V gene is TRBV30, the J gene TRBJ1-6, with D possibly matching TRBD1 (5 bases). Trimming removed 4 bases at V and 5 bases at J, with 12 bases between. The CDR3 sequence is 14 residues long. Germline V gene lookup returns CDR1 GTSNPN and CDR2 SVGIG (reference sequence). CDR3 DNA: TGTGCCTGGACTGACAGTCACCATAATTCACCCCTCCACTTT. Its protein is CAWTDSHHNSPLHF.

CDR3 in DNA: TGTGCCTGGGACACGACAGGGGGTCGTCTTGGCTACACCTTC. As protein: CAWDTTGGRLGYTF. The chain carries TRBV30 and TRBJ1-2; 9 bases agree with TRBD1. V lost 5 bases and J lost 7; bases outside the gene matches: 11. Germline V gene data show CDR1 as GTSNPN and CDR2 as SVGIG (reference sequence). The CDR3 runs 14 residues.

The chain employs TRBV7-3 and TRBJ1-2; 8 positions agree with TRBD1. The CDR3 extends over 17 amino acids. Germline trimming cut 2 bases from V and 3 bases from J; bases unmatched to any gene: 11. Germline V gene data show CDR1 as SGHTA and CDR2 as FQGTGA. The CDR3 nucleotides are TGTGCCAGCAGCTTATCCCCAGGGGGCCCAACTCACTATGGCTACACCTTC. Translation: CASSLSPGGPTHYGYTF.

The V and J genes are TRBV5-4 and TRBJ2-7, with TRBD2 identical over 13 bases. V lost 4 bases, J lost 2 bases, and 3 bases stayed unmatched. This CDR3 has 15 amino acids. CDR1 and CDR2 (germline): SGHNT, YYREEE (reference sequence). The DNA for the CDR3 is TGTGCCAGCAGCCCAGGGACTAGCGGGACCTACGAGCAGTACTTC. Protein product: CASSPGTSGTYEQYF.

The genes are TRBV9 and TRBJ1-1; no clear D. The CDR3 covers 14 residues. In germline, CDR1 is SGDLS, CDR2 YYNGEE. V gave up 0 bases and J gave up 1 base, with 7 bases separating them. The CDR3 DNA reads TGTGCCAGCAGCGTAGGGGCAGGGAACACTGAAGCTTTCTTT. Translated: CASSVGAGNTEAFF.

J is TRBJ2-5 and V is TRBV6-5, with D unclear. The CDR3 sequence is 13 residues long. Germline V gene sequence: CDR1 MNHEY, CDR2 SVGAGI. Trimming stripped 4 bases from V and 5 bases from J, with 11 bases between. The CDR3 DNA is TGTGCCAGCAGTTCCATCCTCGGGGAGACCCAGTACTTC. This gives the protein CASSSILGETQYF.

This chain links TRBV5-1 with TRBJ1-2; possible D gene TRBD1, 5 bases. This CDR3 spans 12 amino acids. Germline V gives CDR1 SGHRS, CDR2 YFSETQ. The V end was cut by 5 bases, the J end by 3 bases, with 8 bases between. The CDR3 sequence: CASRGEDYGYTF. DNA of the CDR3: TGCGCCAGCAGAGGGGAGGACTATGGCTACACCTTC.

J is TRBJ1-1 and V is TRBV10-3; D is perhaps TRBD1 (5 bases). V lost 4 bases, J lost 1 base, and 10 bases lay in between. This CDR3 contains 14 residues. In germline, CDR1 is ENHRY, CDR2 SYGVKD. The CDR3 DNA sequence: TGTGCCATCAGTGCCAACGACAGGAACACTGAAGCTTTCTTT. It yields the protein CAISANDRNTEAFF.

The chain combines TRBV6-1 with TRBJ2-7; unclear D gene. V was shortened by 5 bases and J by 3 bases, with 8 bases between the two germline ends. The CDR3 totals 12 residues. Germline V gene sequence: CDR1 MNHNS, CDR2 SASEGT. In nucleotides, the CDR3 is TGTGCCAGCAGTAGCGCCCTCTACGAGCAGTACTTC. It is translated as CASSSALYEQYF.

This chain uses TRBV20-1 with TRBJ2-3; D call uncertain. The V gene lost 5 bases and the J gene lost 8 bases, with 8 bases spanning the gap. The CDR3 is 10 residues long. Germline V lookup: CDR1 DFQATT, CDR2 SNEGSKA (reference sequence). DNA of the CDR3: TGCAGTGCTTTAGGTGCTACGCAGTATTTT. It encodes CSALGATQYF.

The V and J genes are TRBV15 and TRBJ2-5; D may match TRBD1 or TRBD2 (5 bases each). Germline V gives CDR1 LNHNV, CDR2 YYDKDF (reference sequence). The CDR3 is 16 residues long. V lost 1 base to trimming and J lost 5 bases, with 17 bases between them. CDR3 DNA sequence: TGTGCCACCAGCAGAGGGGGGTCAACGGAGCAGGAGACCCAGTACTTC. Translating it yields CATSRGGSTEQETQYF.

The chain couples TRBV2 to TRBJ1-4, with no clear D. The CDR3 has 15 amino acids. Trimming took off 3 bases at V and 0 bases at J, with 8 bases between the two ends. The germline CDR1 and CDR2 sequences are SNHLY and FYNNEI. CDR3 residues: CASSDTPATNEKLFF. In DNA, the CDR3 is TGTGCCAGCAGTGATACACCCGCAACTAATGAAAAACTGTTTTTT.

This chain links TRBV7-8 with TRBJ2-7; the match to TRBD2 covers 14 bases. The V and J ends lost 4 bases and 4 bases, in that order; junction bases with no gene match: 3. The V gene's germline CDR1 is SGHVS and CDR2 FQNEAQ. The CDR3 consists of 15 residues. CDR3 protein: CASSYRTSGRYEQYF. CDR3 nucleotides: TGTGCCAGCAGCTACCGGACTAGCGGGAGGTACGAGCAGTACTTC.

CDR3 region: CSVERLAGGNEQFF. The CDR3 bases are TGCAGCGTTGAGAGGCTAGCGGGAGGGAATGAGCAGTTCTTC. The chain combines TRBV29-1 with TRBJ2-1; 12 bases fit TRBD2. Germline CDR1 and CDR2: SQVTM and ANQGSEA. V gave up 3 bases and J gave up 7 bases; unmatched junction bases: 4. This CDR3 is 14 amino acids long.

V usage is TRBV4-1 and J usage is TRBJ2-2, with D perhaps matching TRBD1 or TRBD2 (5 bases each). Germline V gives CDR1 MGHRA, CDR2 YSYEKL. V was shortened by 11 bases and J by 4 bases, with 29 bases between the two germline ends. This CDR3 has 18 residues. CDR3 in DNA: TGCGCCCAGGGAGTCAGCCCAGAGCGTGGTTCTTGCACCGGGGAGCTGTTTTTT. Its protein product is CAQGVSPERGSCTGELFF.

This chain links TRBV19 with TRBJ2-6, with a weak D call TRBD2 (6 bases). The CDR3 loop spans 15 amino acids. Germline loops: CDR1 LNHDA, CDR2 SQIVND (reference sequence). Trimming shortened V by 11 bases and J by 4 bases, and 18 bases separated the two germline ends. The CDR3 DNA sequence: TGTGCCTCACAAAAGAGGGAGGCCGGGGCCAACGTCCTGACTTTC. Its translation: CASQKREAGANVLTF.

CDR3 residues: CASSTPGVTNYGYTF. The DNA for the CDR3 is TGTGCCAGTAGTACTCCCGGAGTTACTAACTATGGCTACACCTTC. This chain uses TRBV19 with TRBJ1-2; D remains ambiguous. This CDR3 has 15 amino acids. Germline V gene lookup returns CDR1 LNHDA and CDR2 SQIVND (reference sequence). V was pared by 4 bases and J by 0 bases, with 12 bases between.

The chain couples TRBV18 to TRBJ1-2; D is possibly TRBD1 (6 bases). Trimming pared 0 bases from V and 3 bases from J, leaving 14 bases between. CDR3 length equals 16 residues. Germline V gene sequence: CDR1 KGHSH, CDR2 LQKENI. This CDR3 is CASSPPGGRADYGYTF. As DNA, the CDR3 is TGTGCCAGCTCACCACCCGGGGGCAGGGCAGACTATGGCTACACCTTC.